This TCR beta chain was found in a study of blood T cell repertoires in COVID-19. Overall study: Both acute and convalescent COVID-19 samples were obtained from the United States, Italy and Spain. T cells, B-cell-depleted T cells, or PBMCs provided the cDNA or gDNA that served as material.

Under the authors' procedure: Nucleated cell number was recorded as an estimate derived from reference gene primer amplification. Clones were read by immunoSEQ multiplex PCR, and TCRdb kept only the in-frame ones, dropping some. That table gives V, J and clone size, and the DNA gave D and trimming. Among a few hundred thousand clones listed, about 89% were seen once. Germline V gene sequence: CDR1 LGHDT, CDR2 YNNKEL (reference sequence). This CDR3 has 14 amino acids. Trimming cost V 1 base and J 7 bases, with 11 bases left between them. What was sequenced was peripheral blood. This chain uses TRBV3-1 (or the pseudogene TRBV3-2) with TRBJ1-5; D unresolved. This receptor was obtained from a man aged 18 to 29 who had recovered from COVID-19. The CDR3 region is CASSQAGFKQPQHF. The CDR3 coding sequence is TGTGCCAGCAGCCAAGCAGGCTTTAAGCAGCCCCAGCATTTT.